This record concerns one T cell receptor beta chain sequence. This sample is drawn from a study of blood T cell repertoires in COVID-19. For the study at large: Sources were T cells, B-cell-depleted T cells, or PBMCs; the material itself was cDNA or gDNA.

Assay: immunoSEQ multiplex PCR; the TCRdb copy retains only in-frame clones and omits some. The sample holds approximately 470,000 clones, about nine tenths seen once. V was pared by 5 bases and J by 6 bases, with 14 bases between. CDR3 size: 13 residues. CDR1 is LNHDA and CDR2 is SQIVND in the germline V gene (reference sequence). Adults between roughly 18 and 89 years of age took part from some 25 US areas. The study assigned cohorts using participant-reported clinical history. Donors in Cohort 3 counted as recovered after two negative PCRs, clearance, or symptom resolution. Material for sequencing was PBMCs or T cells enriched from blood (not recorded which). V usage is TRBV19 and J usage is TRBJ2-7, with a possible D match to TRBD2 (6 bases). This clonotype was sampled from a woman aged 18-30 years who had recovered from COVID-19. The CDR3 loop reads CASSRGLSGEQYF. The CDR3 DNA reads as TGTGCCAGTAGTCGGGGACTCTCTGGCGAGCAGTACTTC.